This TCR beta chain was sequenced during a study of cytomegalovirus exposure and HLA in healthy donors. Study-wide results and caveats: The presence/absence work took it that sequencing depth was about the same across donors.

V gave up 7 bases and J gave up 7 bases; unmatched junction bases: 7. The CDR3 extends over 14 amino acids. The V gene's germline CDR1 is MNHEY and CDR2 SMNVEV (reference sequence). The study ran its PCR with 60 Vbeta and 13 Jbeta primers. Sequenced by immunoSEQ multiplex PCR; TCRdb stores in-frame clones only, minus some. The repertoire holds fewer than 150,000 clones, with roughly 70% as singletons. Note on this clone: Its antigen is not known.

The rearrangement uses TRBV27 and TRBJ2-2; 9 bases are a match to TRBD1. The TCR originated in a man younger than 40 in good health and CMV-seronegative. Sample: PBMCs. In DNA form, the CDR3 reads TGTGCCAGCATTGGGACAGGGTTCGGCGGGGAGCTGTTTTTT. Translated, it gives CASIGTGFGGELFF.